This T cell receptor beta chain was identified in a study of cytomegalovirus exposure and HLA in healthy donors. Findings and caveats of the study: A later analysis revealed that TCR association rates differed between HLA loci, peaking at DRB1 and bottoming out at HLA-C.

The germline CDR1 and CDR2 sequences are SGHNT and YYREEE (reference sequence). V shed 3 bases, J shed 1 base, and the junction held 1 base outside the gene matches. CDR3 length: 14 amino acids. This PCR relied on a set of 60 Vbeta primers and 13 Jbeta primers. Only in-frame clones appear in the TCRdb table, and some are missing; sequencing was by immunoSEQ multiplex PCR. Of about 89,000 clones listed, approximately 72% are singletons. A note on this clone: What it binds is not known.

This receptor was obtained from a man aged 25-45 years in good health and CMV-seropositive. Specimen: PBMCs. This sequence joins TRBV5-4 and TRBJ1-1; 9 positions agree with TRBD1. The CDR3 DNA is TGTGCCAGCAGCTACAGGGGGCCGAACACTGAAGCTTTCTTT. Translated, it gives CASSYRGPNTEAFF.